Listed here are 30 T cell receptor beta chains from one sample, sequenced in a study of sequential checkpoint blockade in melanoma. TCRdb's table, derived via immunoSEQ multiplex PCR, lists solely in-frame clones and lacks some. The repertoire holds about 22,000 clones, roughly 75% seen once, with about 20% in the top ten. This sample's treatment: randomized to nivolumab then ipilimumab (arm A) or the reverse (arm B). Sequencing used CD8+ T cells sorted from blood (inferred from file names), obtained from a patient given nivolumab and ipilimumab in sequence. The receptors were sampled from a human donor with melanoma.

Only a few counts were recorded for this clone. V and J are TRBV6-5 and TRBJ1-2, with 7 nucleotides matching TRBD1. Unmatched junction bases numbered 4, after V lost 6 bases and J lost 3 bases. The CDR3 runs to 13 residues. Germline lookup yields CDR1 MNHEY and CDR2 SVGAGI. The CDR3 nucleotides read TGTGCCAGCAGGGAAACAGGGGACTATGGCTACACCTTC. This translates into CASRETGDYGYTF.

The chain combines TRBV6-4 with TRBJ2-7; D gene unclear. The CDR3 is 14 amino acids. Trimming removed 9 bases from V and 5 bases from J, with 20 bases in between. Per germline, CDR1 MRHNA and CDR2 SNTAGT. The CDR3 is CASLQSLSRHEQYF. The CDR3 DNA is TGTGCCAGTTTACAGAGCCTTAGTAGGCACGAGCAGTACTTC.

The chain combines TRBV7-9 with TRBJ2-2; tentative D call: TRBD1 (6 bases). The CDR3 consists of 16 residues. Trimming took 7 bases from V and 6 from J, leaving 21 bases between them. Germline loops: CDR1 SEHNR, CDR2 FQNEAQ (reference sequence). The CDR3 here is CASKQGEIGSAGELFF. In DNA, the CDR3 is TGTGCCAGCAAACAGGGTGAAATTGGGAGCGCCGGGGAGCTGTTTTTT. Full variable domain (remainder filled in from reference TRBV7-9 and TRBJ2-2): DTGVSQNPRHKITKRGQNVTFRCDPISEHNRLYWYRQTLGQGPEFLTYFQNEAQLEKSRLLSDRFSAERPKGSFSTLEIQRTEQGDSAMYLCASKQGEIGSAGELFFGEGSRLTVL.

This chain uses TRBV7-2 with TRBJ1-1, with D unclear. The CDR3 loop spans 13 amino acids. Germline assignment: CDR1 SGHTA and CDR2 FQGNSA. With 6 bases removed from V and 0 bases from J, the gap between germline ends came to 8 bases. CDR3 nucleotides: TGTGCCAGCAGTTCATTCCTGAACACTGAAGCTTTCTTT. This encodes CASSSFLNTEAFF.

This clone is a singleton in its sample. CDR3 sequence reads: CASSLAHLAGTGELFF. The CDR3 nucleotides read TGCGCCAGCAGCTTGGCCCATCTAGCGGGCACCGGGGAGCTGTTTTTT. The chain couples TRBV5-1 to TRBJ2-2; 8 nucleotides agree with TRBD2. The V segment lost 0 bases and the J segment 4 bases; nucleotides outside the gene matches: 5. The CDR3 totals 16 residues. Germline CDR1 and CDR2: SGHRS and YFSETQ.

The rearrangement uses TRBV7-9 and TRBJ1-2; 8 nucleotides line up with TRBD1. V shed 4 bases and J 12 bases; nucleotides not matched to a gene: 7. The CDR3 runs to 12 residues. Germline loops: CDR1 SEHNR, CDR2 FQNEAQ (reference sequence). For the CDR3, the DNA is TGTGCCAGCAGCTCTACGACAGGGGAGGACACCTTC. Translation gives CASSSTTGEDTF. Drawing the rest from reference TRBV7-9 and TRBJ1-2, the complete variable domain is DTGVSQNPRHKITKRGQNVTFRCDPISEHNRLYWYRQTLGQGPEFLTYFQNEAQLEKSRLLSDRFSAERPKGSFSTLEIQRTEQGDSAMYLCASSSTTGEDTFGSGTRLTVV.

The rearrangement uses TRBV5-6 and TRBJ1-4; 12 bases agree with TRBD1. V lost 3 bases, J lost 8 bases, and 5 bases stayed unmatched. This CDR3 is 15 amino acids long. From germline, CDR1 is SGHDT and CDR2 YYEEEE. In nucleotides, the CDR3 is TGTGCCAGCAGCTGGGGGACAGGGGGCCGAGAAAAACTGTTTTTT. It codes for CASSWGTGGREKLFF.

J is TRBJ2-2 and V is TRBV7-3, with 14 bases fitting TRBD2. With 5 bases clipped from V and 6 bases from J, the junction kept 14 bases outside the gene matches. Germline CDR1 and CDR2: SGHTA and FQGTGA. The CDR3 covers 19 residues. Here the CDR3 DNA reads TGTGCCAGCAGCCCCCGGACTAGCGGGGGGCCCCTTAAGGCCGGGGAGCTGTTTTTT. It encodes CASSPRTSGGPLKAGELFF.

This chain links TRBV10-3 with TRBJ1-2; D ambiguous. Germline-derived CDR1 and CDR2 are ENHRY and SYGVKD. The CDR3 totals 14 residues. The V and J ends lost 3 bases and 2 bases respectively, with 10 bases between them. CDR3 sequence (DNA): TGTGCCATCAGTGACTCCGTCTTCAACTATGGCTACACCTTC. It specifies CAISDSVFNYGYTF.

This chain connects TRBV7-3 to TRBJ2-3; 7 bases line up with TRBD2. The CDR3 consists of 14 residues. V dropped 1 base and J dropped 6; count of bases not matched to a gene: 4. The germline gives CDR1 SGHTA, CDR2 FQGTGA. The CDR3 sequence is CASSLMGGMDTQYF. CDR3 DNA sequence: TGTGCCAGCAGCTTAATGGGGGGGATGGATACGCAGTATTTT.

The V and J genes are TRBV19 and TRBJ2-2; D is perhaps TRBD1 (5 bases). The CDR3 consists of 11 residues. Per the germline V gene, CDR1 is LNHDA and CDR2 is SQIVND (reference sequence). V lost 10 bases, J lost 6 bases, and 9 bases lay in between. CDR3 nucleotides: TGTGCCACGGCAGGGCCCGGGGAGCTGTTTTTT. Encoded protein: CATAGPGELFF.

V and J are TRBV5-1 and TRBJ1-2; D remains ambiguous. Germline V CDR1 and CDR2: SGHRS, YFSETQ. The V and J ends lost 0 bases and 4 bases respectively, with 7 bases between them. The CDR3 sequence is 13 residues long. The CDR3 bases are TGCGCCAGCAGCTTGGACGACTCCTATGGCTACACCTTC. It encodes CASSLDDSYGYTF.

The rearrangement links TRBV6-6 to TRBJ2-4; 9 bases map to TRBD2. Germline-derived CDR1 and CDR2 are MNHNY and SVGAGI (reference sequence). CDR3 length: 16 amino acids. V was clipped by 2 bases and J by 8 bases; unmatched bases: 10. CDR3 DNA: TGTGCCAGCAGTTACGGAGCGGGGGGCTTTTTGGACATTCAGTACTTC. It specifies CASSYGAGGFLDIQYF.

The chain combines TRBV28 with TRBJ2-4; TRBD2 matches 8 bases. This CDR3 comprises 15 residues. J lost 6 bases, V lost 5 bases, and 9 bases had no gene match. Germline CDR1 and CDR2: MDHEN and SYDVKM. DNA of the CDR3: TGTGCCAGCAGTCGCGGGGGGTCTTCGGGAAACATTCAGTACTTC. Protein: CASSRGGSSGNIQYF.

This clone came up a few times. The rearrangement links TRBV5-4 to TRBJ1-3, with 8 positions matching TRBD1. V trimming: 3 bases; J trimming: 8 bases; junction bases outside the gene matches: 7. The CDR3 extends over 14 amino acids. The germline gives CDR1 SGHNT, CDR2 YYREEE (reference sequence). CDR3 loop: CASSWTGSFDTIYF. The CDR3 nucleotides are TGTGCCAGCAGCTGGACAGGGTCCTTTGACACCATATATTTT.

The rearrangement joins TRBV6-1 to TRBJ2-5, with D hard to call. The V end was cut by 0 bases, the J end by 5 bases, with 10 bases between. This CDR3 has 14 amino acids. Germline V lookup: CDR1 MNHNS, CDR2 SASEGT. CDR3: CASSEALLSETQYF. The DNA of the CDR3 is TGTGCCAGCAGTGAAGCCCTGTTATCGGAGACCCAGTACTTC.

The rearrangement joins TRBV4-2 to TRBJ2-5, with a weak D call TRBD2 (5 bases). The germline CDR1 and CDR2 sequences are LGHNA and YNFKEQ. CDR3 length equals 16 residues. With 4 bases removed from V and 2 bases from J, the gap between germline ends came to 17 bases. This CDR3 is CASSPTSNSPQETQYF. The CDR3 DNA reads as TGTGCCAGCAGCCCCACTAGTAATTCACCTCAAGAGACCCAGTACTTC.

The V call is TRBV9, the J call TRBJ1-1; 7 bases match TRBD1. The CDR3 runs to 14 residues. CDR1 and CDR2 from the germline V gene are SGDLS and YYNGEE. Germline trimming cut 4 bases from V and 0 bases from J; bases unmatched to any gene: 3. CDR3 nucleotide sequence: TGTGCCAGCAGCAAGGGACAGTTGAACACTGAAGCTTTCTTT. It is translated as CASSKGQLNTEAFF. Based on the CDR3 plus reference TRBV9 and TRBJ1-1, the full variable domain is DSGVTQTPKHLITATGQRVTLRCSPRSGDLSVYWYQQSLDQGLQFLIQYYNGEERAKGNILERFSAQQFPDLHSELNLSSLELGDSALYFCASSKGQLNTEAFFGQGTRLTVV.

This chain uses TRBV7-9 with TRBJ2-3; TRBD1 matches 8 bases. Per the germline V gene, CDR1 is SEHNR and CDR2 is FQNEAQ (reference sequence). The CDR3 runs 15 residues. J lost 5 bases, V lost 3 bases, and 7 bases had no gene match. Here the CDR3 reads CASSLSTGVRDTQYF. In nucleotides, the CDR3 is TGTGCCAGCAGCTTGTCGACAGGGGTCAGAGATACGCAGTATTTT.

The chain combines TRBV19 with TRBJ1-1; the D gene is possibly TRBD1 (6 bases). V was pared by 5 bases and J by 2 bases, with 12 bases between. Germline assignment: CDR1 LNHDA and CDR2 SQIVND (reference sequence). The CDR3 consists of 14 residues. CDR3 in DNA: TGTGCCAGTAGTCACTGGACAGCTAACACTGAAGCTTTCTTT. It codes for CASSHWTANTEAFF.

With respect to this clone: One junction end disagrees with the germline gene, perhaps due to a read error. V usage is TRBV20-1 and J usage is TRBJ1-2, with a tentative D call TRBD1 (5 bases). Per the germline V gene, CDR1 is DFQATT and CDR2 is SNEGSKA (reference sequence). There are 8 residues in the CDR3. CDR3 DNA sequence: TGCAGTGCGGGGGTGGGGGGCTTC. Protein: CSAGVGGF.

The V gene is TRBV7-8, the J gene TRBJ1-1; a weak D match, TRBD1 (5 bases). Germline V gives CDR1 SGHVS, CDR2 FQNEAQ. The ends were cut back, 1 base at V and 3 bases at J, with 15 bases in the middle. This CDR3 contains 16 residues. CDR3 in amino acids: CASSLGSLGRDTEAFF. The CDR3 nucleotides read TGTGCCAGCAGCTTAGGTAGCTTGGGGCGAGACACTGAAGCTTTCTTT. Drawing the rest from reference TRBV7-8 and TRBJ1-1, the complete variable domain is GAGVSQSPRYKVAKRGQDVALRCDPISGHVSLFWYQQALGQGPEFLTYFQNEAQLDKSGLPSDRFFAERPEGSVSTLKIQRTQQEDSAVYLCASSLGSLGRDTEAFFGQGTRLTVV.

CDR3 residues: CASSTLSSRTDTQYF. The DNA for the CDR3 is TGTGCCAGCAGTACCTTGAGTAGCCGCACAGATACGCAGTATTTT. The genes are TRBV28 and TRBJ2-3, with D uncertain. Trimming left V 5 bases short and J 1 base short, with 13 bases between. This CDR3 is built from 15 residues. Germline CDR1 MDHEN, CDR2 SYDVKM.

The DNA of the CDR3 is TGTGCCAGCAGCGTAGGTGGGACTTTAGGGGCTGAAGCTTTCTTT. Protein product: CASSVGGTLGAEAFF. This chain joins TRBV9 and TRBJ1-1; possible D gene TRBD1, 5 bases. Per the germline V gene, CDR1 is SGDLS and CDR2 is YYNGEE. V dropped 0 bases and J dropped 6 bases, with 15 bases sitting between them. The CDR3 is 15 residues long.

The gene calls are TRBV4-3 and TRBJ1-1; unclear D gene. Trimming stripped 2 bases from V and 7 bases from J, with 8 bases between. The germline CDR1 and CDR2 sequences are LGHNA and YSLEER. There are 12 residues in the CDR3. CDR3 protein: CASSQPPGEAFF. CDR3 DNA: TGCGCCAGCAGCCAACCCCCCGGTGAAGCTTTCTTT.

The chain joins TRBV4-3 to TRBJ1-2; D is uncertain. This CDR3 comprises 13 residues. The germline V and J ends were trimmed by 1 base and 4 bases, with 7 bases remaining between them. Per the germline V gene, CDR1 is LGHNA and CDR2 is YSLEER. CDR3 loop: CASSQVSSYGYTF. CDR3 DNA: TGCGCCAGCAGCCAAGTGTCGTCCTATGGCTACACCTTC.

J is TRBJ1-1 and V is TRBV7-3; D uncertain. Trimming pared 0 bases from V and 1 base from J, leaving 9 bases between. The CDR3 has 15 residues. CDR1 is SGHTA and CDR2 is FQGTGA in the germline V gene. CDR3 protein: CASSLTTAWNTEAFF. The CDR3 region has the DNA TGTGCCAGCAGCTTAACCACAGCCTGGAACACTGAAGCTTTCTTT.

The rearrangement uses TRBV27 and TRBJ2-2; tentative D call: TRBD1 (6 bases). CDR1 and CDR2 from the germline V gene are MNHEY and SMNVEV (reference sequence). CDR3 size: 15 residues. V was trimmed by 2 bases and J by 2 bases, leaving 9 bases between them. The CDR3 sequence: CASSLRQVNTGELFF. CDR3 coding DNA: TGTGCCAGCAGTTTACGACAGGTTAACACCGGGGAGCTGTTTTTT.

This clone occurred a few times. The chain's CDR3 is CASSGGEAGYEQYF. CDR3 sequence (DNA): TGTGCCAGCAGTGGGGGGGAGGCAGGCTACGAGCAGTACTTC. The chain links TRBV27 to TRBJ2-7, with 7 nucleotides matching TRBD2. With 5 bases clipped from V and 3 bases from J, the junction kept 7 bases outside the gene matches. The CDR3 runs to 14 residues. CDR1 is MNHEY, CDR2 SMNVEV, per germline (reference sequence).

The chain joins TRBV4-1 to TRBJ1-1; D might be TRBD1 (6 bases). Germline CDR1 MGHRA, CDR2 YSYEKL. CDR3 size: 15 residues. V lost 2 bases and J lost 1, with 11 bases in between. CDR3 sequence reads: CASSQMRTANTEAFF. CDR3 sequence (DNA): TGCGCCAGCAGCCAAATGAGGACAGCGAACACTGAAGCTTTCTTT.